Presented here are 10 T cell receptor beta chains from one specimen sequenced in a study of T-cell reconstitution after alpha-beta-depleted transplantation in children. The TCRbeta library was prepared with unique molecular identifiers. TCRdb passed the PCR reads through MiXCR, listing each CDR3 protein once. The sample yields a few hundred thousand distinct CDR3 sequences, 25% to 30% seen once. This specimen consisted of PBMCs, obtained before TCRalphabeta/CD19-depleted stem cell transplant. The source of these receptors is a boy under three years old with Wiskott-Aldrich syndrome, due to receive a stem cell transplant.

This clonotype was picked up one time. J is TRBJ2-2 and V is TRBV5-5; D remains unclear. This CDR3 contains 15 residues. The germline CDR1 and CDR2 sequences are SGHKS and YYEKEE (reference sequence). V dropped 3 bases and J dropped 1 base, with 10 bases sitting between them. The CDR3 sequence is CASSSIFMNTGELFF. In DNA, the CDR3 is TGTGCCAGCAGCTCGATTTTTATGAACACCGGGGAGCTGTTTTTT.

The table lists this clonotype with a few counts. CDR3 bases: TGTGCCATCAGCACAGGCTCTGGAAACACCATATATTTT. It yields the protein CAISTGSGNTIYF. The V and J genes are TRBV10-3 and TRBJ1-3, with D maybe TRBD1 (5 bases). The length of the CDR3 is 13 residues. The V end was cut by 6 bases, the J end by 0 bases, with 6 bases between. Germline CDR1 and CDR2: ENHRY and SYGVKD.

A few counts support this clonotype. The V call is TRBV29-1, the J call TRBJ1-1; D gene ambiguous. Trimming removed 4 bases from V and 4 bases from J, with 13 bases in between. The length of the CDR3 is 13 residues. The germline gives CDR1 SQVTM, CDR2 ANQGSEA. CDR3 sequence reads: CSVAGRLSTEAFF. The CDR3 nucleotides are TGCAGCGTTGCGGGGAGGTTGAGCACTGAAGCTTTCTTT.

The chain employs TRBV5-1 and TRBJ2-2, with D tentatively TRBD1 (6 bases). The CDR3 is made up of 13 amino acids. Germline values: CDR1 SGHRS, CDR2 YFSETQ. Trimming cost V 6 bases and J 6 bases, with 12 bases left between them. Here the CDR3 reads CASTRTEAGELFF. As DNA, the CDR3 is TGCGCCAGCACACGGACAGAGGCCGGGGAGCTGTTTTTT.

This chain uses TRBV20-1 with TRBJ2-5; TRBD2 matches 7 bases. The CDR3 is 13 amino acids. Germline lookup yields CDR1 DFQATT and CDR2 SNEGSKA (reference sequence). The V and J ends lost 5 bases and 7 bases, in that order; junction bases with no gene match: 10. The CDR3 region is CSALPLAVGTQYF. The CDR3 nucleotides are TGCAGTGCTCTCCCCCTAGCGGTAGGGACCCAGTACTTC.

The CDR3 DNA reads as TGTGCCAGCAGGAAACTAGCGGTAGAGCAGTTCTTC. Amino acid sequence: CASRKLAVEQFF. V and J are TRBV12-3 or TRBV12-4 and TRBJ2-1; the match to TRBD2 covers 8 bases. The J segment lost 10 bases and the V segment lost 6 bases, leaving 5 bases of the junction unmatched. This CDR3 comprises 12 residues.

This clonotype has just a few counts. The gene calls are TRBV20-1 and TRBJ2-1; 10 positions agree with TRBD2. V lost 6 bases, J lost 4 bases, and 6 bases stayed unmatched. The CDR3 covers 14 residues. Germline V lookup: CDR1 DFQATT, CDR2 SNEGSKA (reference sequence). This CDR3 is CSAIIAGGYNEQFF. The CDR3 region has the DNA TGCAGTGCCATAATAGCGGGAGGTTACAATGAGCAGTTCTTC.

This chain joins TRBV19 and TRBJ2-1, with TRBD2 matching over 7 bases. Germline V gene data show CDR1 as LNHDA and CDR2 as SQIVND (reference sequence). The CDR3 has 14 amino acids. V lost 2 bases, J lost 5 bases, and 3 bases stayed unmatched. CDR3: CASSIRTRNNEQFF. As DNA, the CDR3 is TGTGCCAGTAGTATACGGACTAGAAACAATGAGCAGTTCTTC.

This rearrangement joins TRBV9 to TRBJ2-1; D could derive from TRBD1 or TRBD2 (6 bases each). This CDR3 has 15 amino acids. Per the germline V gene, CDR1 is SGDLS and CDR2 is YYNGEE. Trimming pared 0 bases from V and 9 bases from J, leaving 16 bases between. Written as DNA, the CDR3 is TGTGCCAGCAGCGTAGTTGGGGGGCCTTTCGGTGAGCAGTTCTTC. It translates to CASSVVGGPFGEQFF.

This clonotype was counted a few times. This chain connects TRBV5-1 to TRBJ2-2; D is uncertain. The germline CDR1 and CDR2 sequences are SGHRS and YFSETQ. This CDR3 is built from 15 residues. Trimming removed 0 bases from V and 7 bases from J, with 13 bases in between. The CDR3 bases are TGCGCCAGCAGCTTGGCCCCCACCGTGGTCGGGGAGCTGTTTTTT. Translating it yields CASSLAPTVVGELFF. Together with reference TRBV5-1 and TRBJ2-2, the CDR3 gives the full variable domain: KAGVTQTPRYLIKTRGQQVTLSCSPISGHRSVSWYQQTPGQGLQFLFEYFSETQRNKGNFPGRFSGRQFSNSRSEMNVSTLELGDSALYLCASSLAPTVVGELFFGEGSRLTVL.